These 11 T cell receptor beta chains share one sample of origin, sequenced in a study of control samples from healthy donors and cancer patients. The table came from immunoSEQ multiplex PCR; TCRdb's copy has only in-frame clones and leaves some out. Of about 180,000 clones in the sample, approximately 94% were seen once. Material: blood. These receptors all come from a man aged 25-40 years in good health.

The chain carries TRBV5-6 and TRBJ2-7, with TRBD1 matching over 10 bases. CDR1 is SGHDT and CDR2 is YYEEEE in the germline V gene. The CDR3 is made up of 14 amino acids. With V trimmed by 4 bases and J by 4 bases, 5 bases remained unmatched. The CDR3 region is CASSPTGGAYEQYF. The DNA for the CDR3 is TGTGCCAGCAGCCCGACAGGGGGCGCATACGAGCAGTACTTC.

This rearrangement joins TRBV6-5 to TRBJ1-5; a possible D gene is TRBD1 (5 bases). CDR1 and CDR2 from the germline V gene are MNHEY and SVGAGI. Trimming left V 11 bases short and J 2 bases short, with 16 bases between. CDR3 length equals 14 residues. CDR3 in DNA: TGTGCCGCCTCGTCCGGGGGTGGCAATCAGCCCCAGCATTTT. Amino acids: CAASSGGGNQPQHF.

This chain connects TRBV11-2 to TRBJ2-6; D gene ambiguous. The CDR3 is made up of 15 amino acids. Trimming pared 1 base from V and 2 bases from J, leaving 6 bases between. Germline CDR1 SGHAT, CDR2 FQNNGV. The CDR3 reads CASSLVRPGANVLTF. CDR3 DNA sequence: TGTGCCAGCAGCTTAGTACGGCCTGGGGCCAACGTCCTGACTTTC.

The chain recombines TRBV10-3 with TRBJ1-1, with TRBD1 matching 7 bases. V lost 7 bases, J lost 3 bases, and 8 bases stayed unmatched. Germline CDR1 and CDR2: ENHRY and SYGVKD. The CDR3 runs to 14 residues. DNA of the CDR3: TGTGCCATCACCAAGACAGGGTCTGACACTGAAGCTTTCTTT. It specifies CAITKTGSDTEAFF.

The CDR3 here is CASSLGGQGISEQYF. For the CDR3, the DNA is TGTGCCAGCAGTTTGGGGGGACAGGGCATCAGCGAGCAGTACTTC. The rearrangement links TRBV27 to TRBJ2-7, with 9 positions matching TRBD1. CDR1 is MNHEY, CDR2 SMNVEV, per germline (reference sequence). This CDR3 is built from 15 residues. Trimming removed 3 bases from V and 6 bases from J; junction bases left unmatched: 9.

CDR3 coding DNA: TGTGCCTGGATTCAGGGGGGGAACTCCTACAATGAGCAGTTCTTC. This codes for CAWIQGGNSYNEQFF. This rearrangement joins TRBV30 to TRBJ2-1; the D gene could be TRBD1 or TRBD2 (7 bases each). The CDR3 covers 15 residues. V shed 4 bases and J shed 0 bases, with 13 bases lying between them. Germline V gene lookup returns CDR1 GTSNPN and CDR2 SVGIG (reference sequence).

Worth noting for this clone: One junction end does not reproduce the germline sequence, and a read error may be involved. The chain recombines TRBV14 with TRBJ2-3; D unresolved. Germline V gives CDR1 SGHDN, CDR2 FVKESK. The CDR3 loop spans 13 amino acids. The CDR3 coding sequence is TGTGCCAGCAGCCAAGATCTACGGTTCGGCTGGAATTTT. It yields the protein CASSQDLRFGWNF.

This CDR3 is CASSSTENYGYTF. The CDR3 region has the DNA TGCGCCAGCAGCTCGACAGAAAACTATGGCTACACCTTC. The V and J genes are TRBV5-1 and TRBJ1-2; the D gene is possibly TRBD1 (5 bases). This CDR3 contains 13 residues. Germline lookup yields CDR1 SGHRS and CDR2 YFSETQ. Trimming took 3 bases from V and 2 from J, leaving 8 bases between them.

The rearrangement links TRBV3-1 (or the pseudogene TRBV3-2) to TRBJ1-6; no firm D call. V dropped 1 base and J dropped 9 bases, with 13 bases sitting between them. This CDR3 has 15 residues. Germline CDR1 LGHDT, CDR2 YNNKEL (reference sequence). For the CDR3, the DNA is TGTGCCAGCAGCCAAGCGGGCCCGGGCAGTTCACCCCTCCACTTT. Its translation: CASSQAGPGSSPLHF.

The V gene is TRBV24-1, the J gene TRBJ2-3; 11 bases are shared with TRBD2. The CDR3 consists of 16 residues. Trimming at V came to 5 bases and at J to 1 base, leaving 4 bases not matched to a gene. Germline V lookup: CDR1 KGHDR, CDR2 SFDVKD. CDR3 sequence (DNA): TGTGCCACCAGTGCGGGACTAGCGGATGGCACAGATACGCAGTATTTT. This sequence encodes CATSAGLADGTDTQYF.

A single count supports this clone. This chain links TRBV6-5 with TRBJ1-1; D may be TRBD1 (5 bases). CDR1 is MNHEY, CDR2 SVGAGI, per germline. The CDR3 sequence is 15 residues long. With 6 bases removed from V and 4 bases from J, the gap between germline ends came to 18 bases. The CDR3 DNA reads TGTGCCAGCAGAGCGAACAACTGGGGGGTCACTGAAGCTTTCTTT. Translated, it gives CASRANNWGVTEAFF.